These T cell receptor beta chains were read from a single sample in a study of shared clonotypes between healthy human individuals. Only in-frame clones appear in the TCRdb table, and some are missing; sequencing was by immunoSEQ multiplex PCR. The repertoire includes 550,000 to 700,000 clones, roughly 73% of them detected once, and around 1.8% sits in the top ten. Sequenced sample: memory CD4+ T cells sorted from blood. These receptors all stem from a woman in her twenties or thirties in good health. The CDR3 runs from the conserved cysteine through the conserved F or W. Each record gives: clone size, J gene, D gene, CDR3 length, V gene, CDR3 protein, CDR3 DNA. The D gene is left open where the match is weak. Clone size is shown for a subset of rows, as once, few, many or a class of expanded clone.

.,TRBJ2-5,TRBD1,12,TRBV27,CASSTGRETQYF,TGTGCCAGCTCGACAGGGAGAGAGACCCAGTACTTC
.,TRBJ1-2,.,13,TRBV5-6,CASSFLAIQGYTF,TGTGCCAGCAGCTTCCTTGCGATTCAGGGCTACACCTTC
.,TRBJ2-2,.,14,TRBV27,CASSLGVGTGELFF,TGTGCCAGCAGTTTAGGGGTCGGCACCGGGGAGCTGTTTTTT
few,TRBJ2-4,.,18,TRBV28,CASSPRTRRVVAKNIQYF,TGTGCCAGCAGTCCACGCACACGCAGGGTCGTTGCCAAAAACATTCAGTACTTC
.,TRBJ2-2,.,16,TRBV19,CASSHKSGWLSGELFF,TGTGCCAGTAGCCACAAATCAGGTTGGCTATCCGGGGAGCTGTTTTTT
.,TRBJ2-1,.,14,TRBV10-3,CAISGDTLNNEQFF,TGTGCCATCAGTGGCGACACCCTTAACAATGAGCAGTTCTTC
few,TRBJ2-1,.,15,TRBV5-5,CASSLAGGIRNEQFF,TGTGCCAGCAGCTTGGCCGGTGGGATTAGGAATGAGCAGTTCTTC
.,TRBJ1-1,.,13,TRBV7-9,CASSFDTNTEAFF,TGTGCCAGCAGCTTCGACACGAACACTGAAGCTTTCTTT
.,TRBJ2-7,.,14,TRBV11-2,CASSRDGSSYEQYF,TGTGCCAGCAGCCGGGACGGGAGCTCCTACGAGCAGTACTTC
.,TRBJ2-3,.,16,TRBV6-5,CASSYGAGVSTVTQYF,TGTGCCAGCAGTTACGGAGCGGGCGTTAGCACAGTGACGCAGTATTTT